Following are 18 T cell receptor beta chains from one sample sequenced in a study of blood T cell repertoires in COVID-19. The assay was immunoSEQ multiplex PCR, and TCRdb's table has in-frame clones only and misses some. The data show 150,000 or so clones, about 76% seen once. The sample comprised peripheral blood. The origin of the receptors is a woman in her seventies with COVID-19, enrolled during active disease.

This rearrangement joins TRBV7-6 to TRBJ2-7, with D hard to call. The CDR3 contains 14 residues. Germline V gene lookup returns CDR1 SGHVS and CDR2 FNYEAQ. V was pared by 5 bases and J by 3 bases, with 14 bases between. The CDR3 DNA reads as TGTGCCAGCAGCCCCCGGGTGTTTGACTACGAGCAGTACTTC. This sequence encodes CASSPRVFDYEQYF.

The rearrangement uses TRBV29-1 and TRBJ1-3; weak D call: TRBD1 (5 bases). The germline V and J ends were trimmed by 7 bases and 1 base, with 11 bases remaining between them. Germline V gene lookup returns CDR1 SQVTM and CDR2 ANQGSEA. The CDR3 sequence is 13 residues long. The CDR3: CSASRGSGNTIYF. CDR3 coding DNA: TGCAGCGCATCAAGGGGATCTGGAAACACCATATATTTT. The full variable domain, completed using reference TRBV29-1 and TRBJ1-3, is SAVISQKPSRDICQRGTSLTIQCQVDSQVTMMFWYRQQPGQSLTLIATANQGSEATYESGFVIDKFPISRPNLTFSTLTVSNMSPEDSSIYLCSASRGSGNTIYFGEGSWLTVV.

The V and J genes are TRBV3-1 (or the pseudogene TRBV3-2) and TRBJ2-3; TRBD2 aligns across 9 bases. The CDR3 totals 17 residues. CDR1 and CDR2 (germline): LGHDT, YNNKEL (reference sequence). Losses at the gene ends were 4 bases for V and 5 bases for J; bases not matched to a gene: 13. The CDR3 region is CASSRGAGGGAVDTQYF. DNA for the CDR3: TGTGCCAGCAGCCGGGGGGCCGGCGGGGGGGCAGTAGATACGCAGTATTTT.

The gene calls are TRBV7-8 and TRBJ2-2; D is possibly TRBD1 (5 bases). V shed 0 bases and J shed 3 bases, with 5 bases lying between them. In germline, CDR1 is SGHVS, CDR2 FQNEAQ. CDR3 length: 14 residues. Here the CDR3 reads CASSLAGDTGELFF. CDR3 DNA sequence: TGTGCCAGCAGCTTAGCAGGGGACACCGGGGAGCTGTTTTTT.

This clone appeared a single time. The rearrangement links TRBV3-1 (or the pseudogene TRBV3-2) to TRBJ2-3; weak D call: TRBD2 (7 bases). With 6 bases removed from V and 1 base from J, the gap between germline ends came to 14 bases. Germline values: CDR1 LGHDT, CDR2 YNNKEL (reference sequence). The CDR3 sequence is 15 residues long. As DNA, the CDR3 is TGTGCCAGCAGTCCCGCCGGGGGGCGCACAGATACGCAGTATTTT. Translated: CASSPAGGRTDTQYF.

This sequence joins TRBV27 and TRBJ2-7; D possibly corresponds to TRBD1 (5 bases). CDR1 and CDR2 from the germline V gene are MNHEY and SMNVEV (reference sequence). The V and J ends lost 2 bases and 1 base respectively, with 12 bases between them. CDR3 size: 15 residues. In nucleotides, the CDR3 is TGTGCCAGCAGTTTAGTAGGGGTTTTGTCCTACGAGCAGTACTTC. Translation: CASSLVGVLSYEQYF.

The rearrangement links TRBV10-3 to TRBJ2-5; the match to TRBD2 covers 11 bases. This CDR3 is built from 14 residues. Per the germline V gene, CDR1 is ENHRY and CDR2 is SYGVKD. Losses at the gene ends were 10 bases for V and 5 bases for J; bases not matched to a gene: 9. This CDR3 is CATNSGRGKETQYF. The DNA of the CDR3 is TGTGCCACCAATAGCGGGAGGGGGAAGGAGACCCAGTACTTC.

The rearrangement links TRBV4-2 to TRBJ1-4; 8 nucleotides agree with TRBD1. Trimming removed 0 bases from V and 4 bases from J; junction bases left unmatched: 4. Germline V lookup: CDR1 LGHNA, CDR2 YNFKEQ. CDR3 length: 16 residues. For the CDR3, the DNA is TGTGCCAGCAGCCAAGATGGGACAGGAGATAATGAAAAACTGTTTTTT. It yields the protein CASSQDGTGDNEKLFF.

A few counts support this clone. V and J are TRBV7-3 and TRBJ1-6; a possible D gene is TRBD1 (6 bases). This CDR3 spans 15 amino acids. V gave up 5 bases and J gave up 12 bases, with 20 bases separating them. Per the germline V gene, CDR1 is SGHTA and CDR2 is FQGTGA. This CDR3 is CASSLTGLGFEPLHF. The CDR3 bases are TGTGCCAGCAGCCTGACAGGTCTAGGATTTGAACCCCTCCACTTT.

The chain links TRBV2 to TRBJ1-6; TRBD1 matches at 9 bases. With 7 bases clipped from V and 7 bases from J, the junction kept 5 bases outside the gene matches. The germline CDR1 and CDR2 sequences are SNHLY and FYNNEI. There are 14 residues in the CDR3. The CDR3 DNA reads TGTGCCAGCATAGGACAGGGGTCCAATTCACCCCTCCACTTT. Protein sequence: CASIGQGSNSPLHF.

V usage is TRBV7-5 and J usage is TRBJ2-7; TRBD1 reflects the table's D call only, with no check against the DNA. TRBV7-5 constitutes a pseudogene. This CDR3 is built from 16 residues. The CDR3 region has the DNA TGTGTCAGAAGCCACCCAGCCGGGACAGGGGACCACGAGCAGTACTTC. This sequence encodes CVRSHPAGTGDHEQYF.

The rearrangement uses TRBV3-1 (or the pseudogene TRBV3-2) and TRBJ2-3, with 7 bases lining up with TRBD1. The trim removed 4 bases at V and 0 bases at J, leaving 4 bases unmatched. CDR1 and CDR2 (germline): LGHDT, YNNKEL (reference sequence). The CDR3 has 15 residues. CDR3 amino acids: CASSRDSASTDTQYF. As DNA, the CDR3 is TGTGCCAGCAGCCGGGACAGCGCGAGCACAGATACGCAGTATTTT.

The CDR3 is CASLDATGGRGYGYTF. As DNA, the CDR3 is TGTGCCAGCCTTGACGCTACAGGGGGCCGGGGTTATGGCTACACCTTC. The chain carries TRBV6-6 and TRBJ1-2, with TRBD1 matching over 9 bases. The ends lost 8 bases at V and 5 bases at J; junction bases unmatched: 15. This CDR3 is built from 16 residues. Germline V gene lookup returns CDR1 MNHNY and CDR2 SVGAGI (reference sequence).

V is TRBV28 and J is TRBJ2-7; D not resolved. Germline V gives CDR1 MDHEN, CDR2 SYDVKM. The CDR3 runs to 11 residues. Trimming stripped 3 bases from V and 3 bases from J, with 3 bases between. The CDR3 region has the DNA TGTGCCAGCAGTTTCAACTACGAGCAGTACTTC. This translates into CASSFNYEQYF.

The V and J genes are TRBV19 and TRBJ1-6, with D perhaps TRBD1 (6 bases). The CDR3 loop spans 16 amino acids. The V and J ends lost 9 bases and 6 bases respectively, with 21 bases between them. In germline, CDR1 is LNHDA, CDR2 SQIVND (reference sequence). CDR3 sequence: CASQKVGDIGNSPLHF. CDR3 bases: TGTGCCAGCCAGAAGGTGGGGGACATTGGTAATTCACCCCTCCACTTT.

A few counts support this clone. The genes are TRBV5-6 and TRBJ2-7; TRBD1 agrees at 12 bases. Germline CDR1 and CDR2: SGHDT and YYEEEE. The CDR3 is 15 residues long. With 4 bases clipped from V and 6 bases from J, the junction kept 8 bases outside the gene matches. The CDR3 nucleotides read TGTGCCAGCAGCCCCCGGGACAGGGGGCAGGGCGAGCAGTACTTC. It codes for CASSPRDRGQGEQYF.

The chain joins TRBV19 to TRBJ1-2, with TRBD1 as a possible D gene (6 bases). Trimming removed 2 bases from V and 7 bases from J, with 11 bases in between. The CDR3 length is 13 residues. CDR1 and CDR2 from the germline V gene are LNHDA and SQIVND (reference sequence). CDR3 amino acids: CASSISGDTGYTF. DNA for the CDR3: TGTGCCAGTAGTATAAGCGGGGACACTGGCTACACCTTC.

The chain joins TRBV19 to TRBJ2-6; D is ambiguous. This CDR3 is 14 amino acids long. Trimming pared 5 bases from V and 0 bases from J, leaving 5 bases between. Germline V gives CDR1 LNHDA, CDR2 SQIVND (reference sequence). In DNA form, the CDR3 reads TGTGCCAGTAGTCAGTTCTCTGGGGCCAACGTCCTGACTTTC. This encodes CASSQFSGANVLTF.